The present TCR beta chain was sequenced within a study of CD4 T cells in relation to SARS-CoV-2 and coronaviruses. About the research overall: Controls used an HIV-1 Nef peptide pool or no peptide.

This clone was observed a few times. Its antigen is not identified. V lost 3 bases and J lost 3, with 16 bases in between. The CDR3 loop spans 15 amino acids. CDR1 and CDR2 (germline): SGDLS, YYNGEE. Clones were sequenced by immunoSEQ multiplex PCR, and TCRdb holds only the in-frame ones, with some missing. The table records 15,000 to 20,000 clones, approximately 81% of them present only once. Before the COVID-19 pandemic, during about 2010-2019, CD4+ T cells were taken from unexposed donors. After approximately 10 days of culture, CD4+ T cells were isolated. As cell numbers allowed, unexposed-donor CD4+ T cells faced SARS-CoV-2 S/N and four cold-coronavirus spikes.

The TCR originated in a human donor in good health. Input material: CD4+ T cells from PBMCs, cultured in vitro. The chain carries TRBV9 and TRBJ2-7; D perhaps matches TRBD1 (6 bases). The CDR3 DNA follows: TGTGCCAGCAGCGCTACACCGGGACACAACTACGAGCAGTACTTC. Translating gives CASSATPGHNYEQYF. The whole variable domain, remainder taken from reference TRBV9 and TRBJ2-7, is DSGVTQTPKHLITATGQRVTLRCSPRSGDLSVYWYQQSLDQGLQFLIQYYNGEERAKGNILERFSAQQFPDLHSELNLSSLELGDSALYFCASSATPGHNYEQYFGPGTRLTVT.